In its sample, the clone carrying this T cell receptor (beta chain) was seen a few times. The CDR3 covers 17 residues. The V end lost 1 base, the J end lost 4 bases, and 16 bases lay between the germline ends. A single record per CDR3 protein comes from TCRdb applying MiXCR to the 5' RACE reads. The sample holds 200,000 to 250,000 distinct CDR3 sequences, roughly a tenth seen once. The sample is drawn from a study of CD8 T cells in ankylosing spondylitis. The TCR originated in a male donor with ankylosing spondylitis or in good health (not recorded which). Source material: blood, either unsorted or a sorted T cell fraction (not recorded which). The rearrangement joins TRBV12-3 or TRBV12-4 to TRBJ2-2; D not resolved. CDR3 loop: CASSLDVGAFATGELFF. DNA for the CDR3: TGTGCCAGCAGTTTAGACGTGGGCGCGTTTGCCACCGGGGAGCTGTTTTTT.